This TCR beta chain was profiled in a study of T cell responses to AZD1222 COVID-19 vaccine (dated by TCRdb to the early 2020s). Context from the whole study: A total of under 250 trial participants underwent TCR sequencing, of whom 207 had received two doses of AZD1222 and approximately 26 had received two doses of the MenACWY control vaccine. Trial participants were enrolled by age into 18-55, 56-69 and 70-plus year subgroups, with about 150, 27 and 61 TCR-sequenced participants respectively. Study-wide conclusions, independent of this receptor: Spike-specific TCR breadth and depth rose significantly after two AZD1222 doses compared with day 0 and with MenACWY recipients. In the small 56-69-year group, the increase in depth fell short of significance, most likely because of low power. Reportedly, almost half of the unique spike-specific TCRs recognized epitopes lying outside the regions that are mutated in the B.1.351 and B.1.1.7 variants. CD4 TCRs associated with the vaccine covered the entire spike protein, and the dominant responses were in regions 160-218 and 743-854. Because no samples from the day 14 peak response were available, repertoires could be characterized only after the peak T cell response. Participants were mostly white British, with more females than males. The authors suggested clonal diversity may have been underestimated. Only six AZD1222 recipients were SARS-CoV-2 seropositive at baseline, limiting conclusions about previously exposed vaccinees.

The time point label on this specimen signifies: about 28 days (+/-7) after the second vaccine dose. Reading the label with the study, this specimen's treatment or condition is: meningococcal conjugate vaccine given as trial control. Vaccinee samples came from UK trials COV001 and COV002, including a single-blind randomized controlled phase 2/3 trial of AZD1222 (ChAdOx1 nCoV-19) in healthy adults. Trial participant PBMC samples were collected at day 0 and day 28 after the second dose for TCRbeta chain sequencing. The CDR3 regions of human TCRbeta chains were subjected to immunosequencing. Turning to the authors' computational methods: Repertoire TCRs were checked for matches against a reference library of SARS-CoV-2-specific TCRs that had been generated using the MIRA antigen-specificity platform. Breadth meant the fraction of unique TCRs that were SARS-CoV-2-associated, whereas depth meant the fraction of total T cells that were SARS-CoV-2-associated. Using the MIRA data, every spike-specific TCR was mapped to the spike region that the TCR reacted to and assigned to either a CD4 or a CD8 class. Log10-transformed breadth and depth values were compared by one-way ANOVA with Sidak's multiple comparisons tests. TCRdb's version of the immuneACCESS table is confined to in-frame rearrangements and falls short of the full clone set. An unresolved V gene accounts for under half of the shortfall where checked; the remainder is of unknown origin. V and J calls and clone size are copied from that table; D and trimming were computed from the DNA. A total of 95,000 to 150,000 clones appear in this sample, over 75% of them only once. The ten largest clones capture 4% to 5% of the sample.

With regard to this clone: Its antigen is not yet known. No much larger clone exists at a distance of one base, and base qualities are not known.

CDR1 KGHDR and CDR2 SFDVKD are derived from the germline V gene. From cysteine to phenylalanine, the CDR3 is 13 amino acids long. The DNA shown is the 39-base CDR3, in frame from base 1. At the junction V is shortened by 3 bases and J by 9 bases, with 11 bases in between. The sequence joins TRBV24-1 to TRBJ1-5; there is no confident call for the D gene. This receptor was taken from an adult who received the MenACWY meningococcal vaccine as a control. The material sequenced was peripheral blood, taken 28 days after the second dose of the MenACWY control vaccine. The CDR3 protein sequence reads: CATSDTGPAPQHF. The nucleotide sequence is given as TGTGCCACCAGTGATACCGGCCCGGCGCCCCAGCATTTT.